A single sample gave rise to the 8 T cell receptor beta chains below, sequenced in a study of blood T cell repertoires in COVID-19. Some clones are missing from TCRdb's copy, which holds only in-frame ones; the method was immunoSEQ multiplex PCR. Found here are about 320,000 clones, more than 90% of them singletons; the top ten hold almost 4%. The sequencing input was PBMCs or T cells enriched from blood (not recorded which). Every receptor here comes from a woman in her thirties who had been exposed to COVID-19.

The J gene is TRBJ1-4, the V gene TRBV30; D is uncertain. CDR1 GTSNPN and CDR2 SVGIG come from the germline V gene (reference sequence). Trimming took 0 bases from V and 12 from J, leaving 11 bases between them. This CDR3 comprises 12 residues. CDR3 amino acids: CAWSVGQEELFF. The CDR3 coding sequence is TGTGCCTGGAGTGTTGGGCAGGAAGAACTGTTTTTT.

The J gene is TRBJ2-5, the V gene TRBV15; 8 bases fit TRBD2. The junction had 13 bases not matched to a gene; V was cut back by 3 bases and J by 1 base. From germline, CDR1 is LNHNV and CDR2 YYDKDF (reference sequence). The CDR3 sequence is 18 residues long. In DNA form, the CDR3 reads TGTGCCACCAGCAGGGGGAGAGCTGCGGGGGGCTCCCAAGAGACCCAGTACTTC. It encodes CATSRGRAAGGSQETQYF.

The V and J genes are TRBV7-2 and TRBJ1-2, with D perhaps TRBD1 (5 bases). Germline CDR1 reads SGHTA; CDR2 reads FQGNSA. V was shortened by 1 base and J by 4 bases, with 13 bases between the two germline ends. The CDR3 consists of 15 residues. The CDR3 DNA reads as TGTGCCAGCAGCTTAGGCAGGGTAGTAAGCTATGGCTACACCTTC. This sequence encodes CASSLGRVVSYGYTF.

The rearrangement links TRBV19 to TRBJ1-5; weak D call: TRBD1 (6 bases). This CDR3 has 15 residues. V was shortened by 10 bases and J by 0 bases, with 16 bases between the two germline ends. CDR1 and CDR2 from the germline V gene are LNHDA and SQIVND (reference sequence). CDR3 in amino acids: CATQPGQSSNQPQHF. CDR3 in DNA: TGTGCCACGCAGCCGGGACAAAGTAGCAATCAGCCCCAGCATTTT.

CDR3 DNA sequence: TGTGCCTGGAGTGTAGACAGGAACACTGAAGCTTTCTTT. It yields the protein CAWSVDRNTEAFF. The rearrangement links TRBV30 to TRBJ1-1; weak D call: TRBD1 (5 bases). The germline V gene encodes CDR1 GTSNPN and CDR2 SVGIG (reference sequence). V dropped 0 bases and J dropped 1 base, with 6 bases sitting between them. The CDR3 covers 13 residues.

This chain links TRBV4-1 with TRBJ2-5, with 14 bases lining up with TRBD2. Germline V CDR1 and CDR2: MGHRA, YSYEKL. The ends lost 4 bases at V and 5 bases at J; junction bases unmatched: 9. The CDR3 contains 17 residues. The CDR3 region is CASSPRTSGGPWETQYF. The CDR3 DNA sequence: TGCGCCAGCAGCCCCCGGACTAGCGGGGGGCCGTGGGAGACCCAGTACTTC.

The chain has TRBV7-9 and TRBJ1-2, with unresolved D. The CDR3 extends over 15 amino acids. V lost 1 base and J lost 2, with 11 bases in between. The germline gives CDR1 SEHNR, CDR2 FQNEAQ (reference sequence). CDR3: CASSLVPGKNYGYTF. The DNA for the CDR3 is TGTGCCAGCAGCTTAGTTCCCGGGAAAAACTATGGCTACACCTTC.

The rearrangement uses TRBV6-2 or TRBV6-3 and TRBJ2-1; the D gene is possibly TRBD2 (5 bases). CDR1 and CDR2 (germline): MNHEY, SVGEGT. The CDR3 sequence is 15 residues long. V was trimmed by 6 bases and J by 4 bases, leaving 16 bases between them. CDR3 loop: CASSLRRDNYNEQFF. The CDR3 DNA sequence: TGTGCCAGCAGCCTCAGACGGGATAATTACAATGAGCAGTTCTTC.